This is a list of T cell receptor beta chains from one sample in a study of blood T cell repertoires in COVID-19. TCRdb's table, derived via immunoSEQ multiplex PCR, lists solely in-frame clones and lacks some. The sample yields tens of thousands of clones, approximately 80% seen once. Sequencing used peripheral blood. These receptors were collected from a woman aged 65 to 85 with acute or convalescent COVID-19. Each CDR3 is given with its conserved first and last residue. A D gene is named only where the DNA matches it firmly. Clone size, where shown, is once, few, many, or a class for clones that have expanded.

CDR3	DNA	V	D	J	size
CASSPGRGEQYF	TGCGCCAGCAGCCCGGGCCGGGGTGAGCAGTACTTC	TRBV5-1	NA	TRBJ2-7	NA
CASSLSYYEQYF	TGTGCCAGCAGTTTATCCTACTACGAGCAGTACTTC	TRBV28	NA	TRBJ2-7	NA
CASSVGSGAAYEQYF	TGTGCCAGCAGCGTAGGAAGCGGGGCCGCCTACGAGCAGTACTTC	TRBV9	TRBD2	TRBJ2-7	NA
CASSPRDRGNSPLHF	TGCGCCAGCAGTCCCAGGGACAGGGGGAACTCACCCCTCCACTTT	TRBV10-2	TRBD1	TRBJ1-6	NA
CASSFTGIGSTEAFF	TGTGCCAGCAGCTTCACGGGAATAGGTTCCACTGAAGCTTTCTTT	TRBV11-2	NA	TRBJ1-1	NA
CASEPGTVGNTIYF	TGTGCCAGCGAACCGGGGACTGTAGGAAACACCATATATTTT	TRBV6-5	NA	TRBJ1-3	few
CASSMIGRAYNEQFF	TGTGCCAGTAGTATGATCGGGCGGGCCTACAATGAGCAGTTCTTC	TRBV19	NA	TRBJ2-1	few
CASIGQGKSSNQPQHF	TGTGCCAGCATTGGACAGGGTAAGAGTTCAAATCAGCCCCAGCATTTT	TRBV28	TRBD1	TRBJ1-5	NA
CSVGGGQGAYNEQFF	TGCAGCGTTGGGGGCGGACAGGGGGCATACAATGAGCAGTTCTTC	TRBV29-1	TRBD1	TRBJ2-1	NA
CASSLAGFINQPQHF	TGTGCCAGCAGTTTAGCCGGGTTCATCAATCAGCCCCAGCATTTT	TRBV28	NA	TRBJ1-5	NA
CASTMGLAVSYEQYF	TGTGCCAGCACCATGGGACTAGCGGTTTCCTACGAGCAGTACTTC	TRBV3-1/TRBV3-2	TRBD2	TRBJ2-7	NA
CASSFIRSGVGNTIYF	TGTGCCAGCAGTTTCATAAGGTCCGGGGTTGGAAACACCATATATTTT	TRBV28	NA	TRBJ1-3	NA
CASSKTGTGNYEQYF	TGTGCCAGCAGCAAGACCGGGACAGGGAACTACGAGCAGTACTTC	TRBV5-8	TRBD1	TRBJ2-7	NA
CASRNQGRDNSPLHF	TGTGCCAGCAGGAACCAGGGGCGGGATAATTCACCCCTCCACTTT	TRBV6-6	NA	TRBJ1-6	NA
CASSPQGYEQYF	TGTGCCAGCAGTCCACAGGGATACGAGCAGTACTTC	TRBV6-5	NA	TRBJ2-7	NA
CASSLTIRTSGYSYEQYF	TGTGCCAGCAGCCTTACAATCCGGACTAGCGGATACTCCTACGAGCAGTACTTC	TRBV4-2	TRBD2	TRBJ2-7	NA
CASSPSREGSPLHF	TGTGCCAGCTCACCATCCAGGGAAGGTTCACCCCTCCACTTT	TRBV18	NA	TRBJ1-6	NA
CASSDPSGPPEQYF	TGCGCCAGCAGTGATCCTAGCGGCCCCCCCGAGCAGTACTTC	TRBV10-1	TRBD2	TRBJ2-7	few
CSAEGGGPSGKYNEQFF	TGCAGCGCTGAAGGGGGGGGACCTAGCGGGAAATACAATGAGCAGTTCTTC	TRBV29-1	TRBD2	TRBJ2-1	once
CASSMGGQGKFVYGYTF	TGTGCCAGTAGTATGGGGGGACAGGGAAAGTTCGTCTATGGCTACACCTTC	TRBV19	TRBD1	TRBJ1-2	NA
CASSQIGTGVRGETQYF	TGTGCCAGCAGCCAGATCGGAACAGGGGTTCGGGGAGAGACCCAGTACTTC	TRBV4-2	TRBD1	TRBJ2-5	once
CAIRGAGGSSTDTQYF	TGTGCCATCAGGGGAGCGGGAGGCTCTAGCACAGATACGCAGTATTTT	TRBV10-3	TRBD2	TRBJ2-3	NA
CASSKPATNTGELFF	TGTGCCAGCAGTAAGCCCGCAACGAACACCGGGGAGCTGTTTTTT	TRBV28	NA	TRBJ2-2	few
CASSRDSSYEQYF	TGTGCCAGCAGTAGGGACAGCTCCTACGAGCAGTACTTC	TRBV27	TRBD1	TRBJ2-7	NA
CASSQSGTGTFLCGYTF	TGCGCCAGCAGTCAATCTGGGACAGGGACCTTCCTCTGTGGCTACACCTTC	TRBV23-1	TRBD1	TRBJ1-2	NA
CASSPQGQNNSPLHF	TGTGCCAGCAGCCCCCAGGGACAGAATAATTCACCCCTCCACTTT	TRBV6-5	TRBD1	TRBJ1-6	NA
CASSQDRGRVTDTQYF	TGTGCCAGCAGCCAGGACAGGGGGCGCGTTACAGATACGCAGTATTTT	TRBV5-4	TRBD1	TRBJ2-3	NA
CASSHQTGSRPQHF	TGTGCCAGCAGCCACCAGACAGGCAGCCGGCCCCAGCATTTT	TRBV3-1/TRBV3-2	NA	TRBJ1-5	NA
CASSPGLVPTEAFF	TGTGCCAGCAGCCCGGGACTAGTCCCCACTGAAGCTTTCTTT	TRBV7-9	NA	TRBJ1-1	NA
CASRLDRVGNEQFF	TGTGCCAGCAGATTGGACAGGGTGGGGAATGAGCAGTTCTTC	TRBV5-4	TRBD1	TRBJ2-1	NA
CASSLGAKNEQFF	TGTGCCAGCAGCTTAGGGGCGAAAAATGAGCAGTTCTTC	TRBV11-3	NA	TRBJ2-1	NA
CASSPGNTQYF	TGTGCCAGCAGCCCGGGGAATACGCAGTATTTT	TRBV11-2	NA	TRBJ2-3	NA
CASSLGDGKNIQYF	TGTGCCAGCAGTCTCGGGGATGGCAAAAACATTCAGTACTTC	TRBV2	NA	TRBJ2-4	NA
CASSLVSGNQPQHF	TGCGCCAGCAGCTTGGTGTCTGGCAATCAGCCCCAGCATTTT	TRBV5-1	NA	TRBJ1-5	NA
CASSDLRGINEQFF	TGTGCCAGCAGTGACCTCAGGGGAATCAATGAGCAGTTCTTC	TRBV2	NA	TRBJ2-1	NA
CASSFWTGGNQPQHF	TGTGCCAGCAGTTTCTGGACAGGGGGCAATCAGCCCCAGCATTTT	TRBV28	TRBD1	TRBJ1-5	NA
CASSLEEETYEQYF	TGTGCCAGCAGCTTGGAGGAGGAGACCTACGAGCAGTACTTC	TRBV5-5	NA	TRBJ2-7	NA
CASSQRGQASYEQYF	TGTGCCAGCAGCCAACGGGGACAGGCCTCCTACGAGCAGTACTTC	TRBV11-2	TRBD1	TRBJ2-7	NA
CASSQGQGTSGELFF	TGTGCCAGCAGCCAAGGACAGGGTACAAGCGGGGAGCTGTTTTTT	TRBV7-2	TRBD1	TRBJ2-2	NA
CASSQPGLAYPSTDTQYF	TGTGCCAGCAGCCAACCGGGACTAGCGTACCCTAGCACAGATACGCAGTATTTT	TRBV7-9	TRBD2	TRBJ2-3	NA
CASSIGQGGEKLFF	TGTGCCAGCAGTATCGGACAGGGAGGTGAAAAACTGTTTTTT	TRBV28	TRBD1	TRBJ1-4	few
CASSQDNTGWNEQYF	TGTGCCAGCAGCCAAGATAACACAGGGTGGAACGAGCAGTACTTC	TRBV3-1/TRBV3-2	NA	TRBJ2-7	NA
CSVEDRGRNQPQHF	TGCAGCGTTGAAGATAGAGGGAGAAATCAGCCCCAGCATTTT	TRBV29-1	NA	TRBJ1-5	NA
CASSARIGRGNEKLFF	TGTGCCAGCAGCGCACGGATTGGGAGAGGGAATGAAAAACTGTTTTTT	TRBV7-9	NA	TRBJ1-4	NA
CASRAWTGPSYEQYF	TGTGCCAGCAGGGCCTGGACAGGCCCCTCCTACGAGCAGTACTTC	TRBV2	TRBD1	TRBJ2-7	NA
CASSTGGTSGIDEQFF	TGTGCCAGCAGCACAGGGGGGACTAGCGGGATCGATGAGCAGTTCTTC	TRBV9	TRBD2	TRBJ2-1	few